These 17 T cell receptor beta chains originate from one sample sequenced in a study of Ad26.COV2.S vaccination and SARS-CoV-2 variants. Using immunoSEQ multiplex PCR, the repertoire was profiled, and TCRdb retains in-frame clones only, with some absent. Of hundreds of thousands of clones detected, 80% to 90% appear once; the ten largest clones hold 3.4%. Stated treatment: roughly 19 received Ad26.COV2.S at low or high dose, single or two shots; roughly five received placebo; per-sample allocation not given. Material that was analyzed had been drawn on day 63 after the first vaccine or placebo injection. The specimen comprised peripheral blood, sampled in a trial of Ad26.COV2.S vaccine versus placebo. These receptors were obtained from a person aged 18-60 years who received the Ad26.COV2.S COVID-19 vaccine or a placebo.

V and J are TRBV9 and TRBJ2-1, with 13 bases lining up with TRBD2. CDR3 length: 16 residues. V was clipped by 3 bases and J by 6 bases; unmatched bases: 6. Germline values: CDR1 SGDLS, CDR2 YYNGEE. The CDR3 loop is CASSAKLAGGSNEQFF. The CDR3 nucleotides read TGTGCCAGCAGCGCCAAACTAGCGGGGGGGTCCAATGAGCAGTTCTTC.

The chain recombines TRBV5-1 with TRBJ2-6; D is unresolved. The CDR3 spans 16 residues. Looked up from germline, CDR1 is SGHRS and CDR2 is YFSETQ. V was trimmed by 0 bases and J by 0 bases, leaving 7 bases between them. As DNA, the CDR3 is TGCGCCAGCAGCTTGGGTGTGAGCTCTGGGGCCAACGTCCTGACTTTC. Translating gives CASSLGVSSGANVLTF.

The chain uses TRBV30 and TRBJ1-2; a possible D gene is TRBD1 (5 bases). Germline CDR1 and CDR2: GTSNPN and SVGIG (reference sequence). The CDR3 sequence is 13 residues long. V lost 0 bases to trimming and J lost 7 bases, with 12 bases between them. The CDR3 loop reads CAWSVGQGGGYTF. The CDR3 nucleotides are TGTGCCTGGAGTGTAGGGCAGGGAGGTGGCTACACCTTC.

The J gene is TRBJ1-3, the V gene TRBV19, with 7 nucleotides matching TRBD1. With 6 bases clipped from V and 3 bases from J, the junction kept 5 bases outside the gene matches. The CDR3 is 14 amino acids. The germline V gene has CDR1 LNHDA and CDR2 SQIVND (reference sequence). This CDR3 reads CASRTTGYGNTIYF. The CDR3 DNA sequence: TGTGCCAGTAGGACGACAGGGTATGGAAACACCATATATTTT.

This clone has just one count. The V and J genes are TRBV6-5 and TRBJ1-2; D ambiguous. The germline V and J ends were trimmed by 0 bases and 5 bases, with 10 bases remaining between them. The CDR3 sequence is 14 residues long. The germline gives CDR1 MNHEY, CDR2 SVGAGI. CDR3 nucleotides: TGTGCCAGCAGTTACTCGGACGGACGATATGGCTACACCTTC. Its protein product is CASSYSDGRYGYTF.

The V gene is TRBV7-9, the J gene TRBJ1-1, with TRBD1 identical over 8 bases. Germline V lookup: CDR1 SEHNR, CDR2 FQNEAQ (reference sequence). There are 15 residues in the CDR3. Losses at the gene ends were 5 bases for V and 6 bases for J; bases not matched to a gene: 11. The CDR3 loop reads CASSVGTGWGAEAFF. CDR3 bases: TGTGCCAGCAGCGTAGGGACAGGATGGGGGGCTGAAGCTTTCTTT.

This sequence joins TRBV19 and TRBJ2-7, with D possibly called TRBD1 or TRBD2 (6 bases each). Germline V gene sequence: CDR1 LNHDA, CDR2 SQIVND (reference sequence). The CDR3 loop spans 14 amino acids. Trimming took off 5 bases at V and 9 bases at J, with 20 bases between the two ends. Written as DNA, the CDR3 is TGTGCCAGTAGTCCCCGGGGGCAGGGGCAACGGCAGTACTTC. It yields the protein CASSPRGQGQRQYF.

The rearrangement links TRBV12-3 or TRBV12-4 to TRBJ1-2, with D unresolved. V lost 7 bases, J lost 8 bases, and 14 bases lay in between. The CDR3 runs to 12 residues. CDR3 bases: TGTGCCAGCACCTCGACCGGGAAAGGCTACACCTTC. Encoded protein: CASTSTGKGYTF.

The rearrangement uses TRBV5-1 and TRBJ2-7, with 7 bases identical to TRBD1. The CDR3 totals 15 residues. CDR1 is SGHRS, CDR2 YFSETQ, per germline. J lost 2 bases, V lost 4 bases, and 9 bases had no gene match. CDR3 residues: CASSEPGTEPYEQYF. The CDR3 region has the DNA TGCGCCAGCAGCGAACCCGGGACAGAACCCTACGAGCAGTACTTC.

The rearrangement links TRBV2 to TRBJ1-1; D may be TRBD1 (5 bases). The germline V gene has CDR1 SNHLY and CDR2 FYNNEI. Trimming removed 0 bases at V and 10 bases at J, with 12 bases between. This CDR3 has 13 amino acids. The CDR3 is CASSEASGTAAFF. As DNA, the CDR3 is TGTGCCAGCAGTGAAGCGAGTGGGACGGCAGCTTTCTTT.

V usage is TRBV2 and J usage is TRBJ2-7, with 8 bases matching TRBD1. V was clipped by 5 bases and J by 6 bases; unmatched bases: 18. Germline V gene lookup returns CDR1 SNHLY and CDR2 FYNNEI. The CDR3 spans 17 residues. The CDR3 reads CASSRTGFSPPLSEQYF. For the CDR3, the DNA is TGTGCCAGCAGTCGGACAGGGTTTTCACCCCCCCTCTCCGAGCAGTACTTC.

The rearrangement joins TRBV9 to TRBJ2-2; 7 bases line up with TRBD2. The CDR3 length is 15 residues. The trim removed 0 bases at V and 5 bases at J, leaving 4 bases unmatched. Germline V gene data show CDR1 as SGDLS and CDR2 as YYNGEE. CDR3 residues: CASSVERGRTGELFF. The CDR3 coding sequence is TGTGCCAGCAGCGTAGAGCGGGGCAGGACCGGGGAGCTGTTTTTT.

A single count supports this clone. This chain connects TRBV3-1 (or the pseudogene TRBV3-2) to TRBJ2-1; 16 bases align to TRBD2. This CDR3 contains 17 residues. V lost 0 bases and J lost 8; bases outside the gene matches: 4. Germline V CDR1 and CDR2: LGHDT, YNNKEL (reference sequence). CDR3 in DNA: TGTGCCAGCAGCCAAGAGGGACTAGCGGGGGGGACTCATGAGCAGTTCTTC. As protein: CASSQEGLAGGTHEQFF.

The chain couples TRBV7-3 to TRBJ1-1; 8 bases line up with TRBD1. The CDR3 totals 12 residues. Germline lookup yields CDR1 SGHTA and CDR2 FQGTGA. The trim removed 6 bases at V and 6 bases at J, leaving 3 bases unmatched. For the CDR3, the DNA is TGTGCCAGCAGTCTACAGGGGGCTGAAGCTTTCTTT. It yields the protein CASSLQGAEAFF.

This clone was observed a handful of times. The chain couples TRBV19 to TRBJ1-4, with unresolved D. The CDR3 extends over 14 amino acids. Germline values: CDR1 LNHDA, CDR2 SQIVND (reference sequence). Trimming left V 5 bases short and J 8 bases short, with 15 bases between. The DNA of the CDR3 is TGTGCCAGTAGTCTACGGACCCCGAAAGAAAAACTGTTTTTT. Translation: CASSLRTPKEKLFF.

Concerning this clone: The same CDR3 is also encoded by other DNA sequences in this sample. The gene calls are TRBV30 and TRBJ1-6, with D unclear. The CDR3 has 11 residues. Per the germline V gene, CDR1 is GTSNPN and CDR2 is SVGIG (reference sequence). The V end lost 3 bases, the J end lost 7 bases, and 4 bases lay between the germline ends. CDR3 nucleotides: TGTGCCTGGAGCGTGAATTCACCCCTCCACTTT. Its translation is CAWSVNSPLHF.

The chain joins TRBV7-3 to TRBJ2-2; D ambiguous. Trimming took 4 bases from V and 5 from J, leaving 14 bases between them. CDR1 and CDR2 (germline): SGHTA, FQGTGA. The CDR3 loop spans 15 amino acids. For the CDR3, the DNA is TGTGCCAGCAGCTACGACCACTCACCAACCGGGGAGCTGTTTTTT. Amino acid sequence: CASSYDHSPTGELFF.